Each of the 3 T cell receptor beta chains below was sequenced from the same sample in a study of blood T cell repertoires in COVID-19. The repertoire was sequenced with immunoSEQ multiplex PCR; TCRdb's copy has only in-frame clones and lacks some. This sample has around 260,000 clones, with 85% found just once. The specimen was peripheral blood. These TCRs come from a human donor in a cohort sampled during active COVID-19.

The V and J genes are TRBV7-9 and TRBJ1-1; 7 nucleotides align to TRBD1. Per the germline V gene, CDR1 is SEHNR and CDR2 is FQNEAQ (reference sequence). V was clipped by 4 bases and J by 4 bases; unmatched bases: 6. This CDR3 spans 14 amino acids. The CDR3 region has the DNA TGTGCCAGCAGCTCAAGACAGGGTTCCACTGAAGCTTTCTTT. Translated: CASSSRQGSTEAFF.

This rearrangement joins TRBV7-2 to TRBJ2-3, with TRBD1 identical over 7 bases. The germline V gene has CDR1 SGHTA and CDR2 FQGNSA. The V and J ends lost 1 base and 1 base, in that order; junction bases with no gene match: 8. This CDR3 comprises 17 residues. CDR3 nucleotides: TGTGCCAGCAGCTTAGGGGGATACAGGGGTCGCACAGATACGCAGTATTTT. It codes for CASSLGGYRGRTDTQYF.

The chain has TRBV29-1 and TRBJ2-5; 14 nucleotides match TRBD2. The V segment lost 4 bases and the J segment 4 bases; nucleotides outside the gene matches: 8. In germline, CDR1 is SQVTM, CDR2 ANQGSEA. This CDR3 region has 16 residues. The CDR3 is CSVGLTSGRALETQYF. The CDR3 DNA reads TGCAGCGTTGGATTGACTAGCGGGAGGGCCCTAGAGACCCAGTACTTC.